Presented here are 19 T cell receptor beta chains from one specimen sequenced in a study of immune heterogeneity within non-small cell lung tumors. It was with 32 V and 13 J primers that multiplex PCR amplified TCR beta CDR3. TCRdb fed the multiplex PCR reads into MiXCR, producing one record per CDR3 protein. The sample carries tens of thousands of distinct CDR3 sequences, roughly 30% recorded once. For each sample, template was approximately 0.6 ug of bulk tumor genomic DNA. During surgery, each primary tumor gave multiple biopsies spaced as far apart as possible. Curative surgical treatment was performed in patients who had newly diagnosed, untreated non-small cell lung cancer. The sequencing input was lung tumor tissue. Source of these receptors: a man aged 35 to 55 with non-small cell lung cancer.

Details on this clonotype: This may stem from a read error, because a much larger clone lies one nucleotide away. V gene TRBV27 combines with J gene TRBJ2-7; D is possibly TRBD1 (5 bases). The V end lost 8 bases, the J end lost 4 bases, and 15 bases lay between the germline ends. CDR1 is MNHEY and CDR2 is SMNVEV in the germline V gene (reference sequence). The CDR3 sequence is 13 residues long. The DNA of the CDR3 is TGTGCCAGCGGAAAAGACAGAGATTACGAGCAGTACTTC. It translates to CASGKDRDYEQYF.

The V and J genes are TRBV28 and TRBJ2-1, with D unresolved. The CDR3 sequence is 14 residues long. Germline assignment: CDR1 MDHEN and CDR2 SYDVKM. The V end lost 1 base, the J end lost 1 base, and 5 bases lay between the germline ends. In nucleotides, the CDR3 is TGTGCCAGCAGTTTATTTATTTCCTACAATGAGCAGTTCTTC. Protein sequence: CASSLFISYNEQFF.

This clonotype came up a few times. J is TRBJ2-5 and V is TRBV18; D is uncertain. Deletions cut 6 bases from V and 0 bases from J, with 14 bases between. This CDR3 spans 15 amino acids. CDR1 is KGHSH and CDR2 is LQKENI in the germline V gene. The CDR3 region is CASSRNTGHQETQYF. CDR3 bases: TGTGCCAGCTCCAGAAATACGGGCCACCAAGAGACCCAGTACTTC.

This clonotype was recorded only once. This may arise from a read error, as a much more abundant clone is one base away. The chain employs TRBV11-3 and TRBJ2-1; no clear D. Germline V gives CDR1 SGHNT, CDR2 YENEEA. The CDR3 runs 15 residues. CDR3 protein: CASSLESSSYNELFF. The CDR3 region has the DNA TGTGCCAGCAGCTTAGAATCCTCCAGCTACAATGAGCTGTTCTTC.

The chain is built from TRBV7-9 and TRBJ2-3; 7 bases map to TRBD1. The germline V gene has CDR1 SEHNR and CDR2 FQNEAQ (reference sequence). This CDR3 spans 18 amino acids. V lost 0 bases and J lost 2; bases outside the gene matches: 11. The CDR3 protein is CASSLAIGKGAITDTQYF. DNA of the CDR3: TGTGCCAGCAGCTTAGCGATTGGGAAGGGGGCGATCACAGATACGCAGTATTTT.

In regard to this clonotype: A read error may explain this, as a much larger clone is one base away. This chain connects TRBV7-6 to TRBJ2-1; 7 nucleotides line up with TRBD1. The V and J ends lost 5 bases and 8 bases, in that order; junction bases with no gene match: 9. The CDR3 covers 14 residues. In germline, CDR1 is SGHVS, CDR2 FNYEAQ. The DNA of the CDR3 is TGTGCCAGCAGCCGAGACAGGGTTCTCGATGAGCAGTTCTTC. Amino acid sequence: CASSRDRVLDEQFF.

Of note for this clonotype: A much larger clone lies a single base off, so this may be a read error. V usage is TRBV4-3 and J usage is TRBJ2-7; perhaps TRBD2 as D (5 bases). Germline CDR1 is LGHNA and CDR2 is YSLEER. The CDR3 consists of 16 residues. The germline V and J ends were trimmed by 1 base and 7 bases, with 20 bases remaining between them. CDR3 sequence: CASSQGVGGPGEEQYF. The CDR3 bases are TGCGCCAGCAGCCAAGGGGTGGGCGGGCCCGGAGAAGAGCAGTACTTC.

This clonotype was recorded many times. V gene TRBV6-1 combines with J gene TRBJ2-7, with D unclear. The V gene's germline CDR1 is MNHNS and CDR2 SASEGT. The CDR3 sequence is 14 residues long. V lost 1 base to trimming and J lost 5 bases, with 12 bases between them. The CDR3 DNA reads TGTGCCAGCAGTGAAGTGGAGACTTCCGACGAGCAGTACTTC. Its translation is CASSEVETSDEQYF.

As for this clonotype: This may be a read error, as it is one base from a much larger clone. The V and J genes are TRBV7-2 and TRBJ2-2; no clear D. CDR1 is SGHTA, CDR2 FQGNSA, per germline. The CDR3 runs 13 residues. CDR3 nucleotides: TGTTCCAGCAGCCCTGAGGTGACCGGGGAGCTGTTTTTT. Translated: CSSSPEVTGELFF.

This clonotype was detected many times. The V and J genes are TRBV12-5 and TRBJ2-1; 8 bases are shared with TRBD2. This CDR3 contains 18 residues. V dropped 1 base and J dropped 8; count of bases not matched to a gene: 16. Per the germline V gene, CDR1 is LGHNT and CDR2 is FRNRAP. In DNA form, the CDR3 reads TGTGCTAGTGGTTTGGCGATCTCTACTAGCGGAGGTTTCGATGAGCAGTTCTTC. This encodes CASGLAISTSGGFDEQFF.

The V and J genes are TRBV11-3 and TRBJ2-6; TRBD1 matches 10 bases. The CDR3 spans 17 residues. V was clipped by 5 bases and J by 0 bases; unmatched bases: 4. CDR1 SGHNT and CDR2 YENEEA come from the germline V gene. CDR3 nucleotides: TGTGCCAGCAGCCCCGGGACAGGGGTCTCTGGGGCCAACGTCCTGACTTTC. Its protein product is CASSPGTGVSGANVLTF.

This clonotype has a count of ten or more. The chain is built from TRBV6-4 and TRBJ1-1; D gene ambiguous. With 4 bases removed from V and 0 bases from J, the gap between germline ends came to 6 bases. The CDR3 has 13 residues. Germline lookup yields CDR1 MRHNA and CDR2 SNTAGT. CDR3 bases: TGTGCCAGCAGTGCCAGACTGAACACTGAAGCTTTCTTT. Protein product: CASSARLNTEAFF.

Remarks on this clonotype: A much larger clone lies a single base off, so this may be a read error. The chain couples TRBV6-2 or TRBV6-3 to TRBJ2-1; D ambiguous. This CDR3 region has 13 residues. Germline CDR1 MNHEY, CDR2 SVGEGT. The CDR3 DNA is TGTGCCAGCAGTTACCGGGCCTACAATAAGCAGTTCTTC. Protein product: CASSYRAYNKQFF.

As concerns this clonotype: This may be a read error: a much more frequent sequence differs by one nucleotide. The chain carries TRBV20-1 and TRBJ1-1; no clear D. The CDR3 loop spans 14 amino acids. V lost 0 bases to trimming and J lost 1 base, with 9 bases between them. CDR1 is DFQATT, CDR2 SNEGSKA, per germline (reference sequence). CDR3 coding DNA: TGCAGTGCTAGAGAGGGCGCGTCGAACACTGAAGCTTTCTTT. As protein: CSAREGASNTEAFF.

By frequency in the sample, this clonotype is medium-sized. The chain carries TRBV19 and TRBJ1-1, with 7 bases aligning to TRBD1. This CDR3 contains 14 residues. Losses at the gene ends were 8 bases for V and 0 bases for J; bases not matched to a gene: 6. CDR1 is LNHDA and CDR2 is SQIVND in the germline V gene (reference sequence). DNA of the CDR3: TGTGCCAGTCTGTCGACAGGGTTGAACACTGAAGCTTTCTTT. Its translation: CASLSTGLNTEAFF.

Of note for this clonotype: This may be a read error, as it is one base from a much larger clone. This chain connects TRBV27 to TRBJ2-1; D is uncertain. The end of the DNA aligns better with TRBJ2-7, so the J call may be wrong. Germline V gene data show CDR1 as MNHEY and CDR2 as SMNVEV (reference sequence). The CDR3 has 15 amino acids. CDR3 loop: CASSPKGFPNNEQYF. The CDR3 DNA reads as TGTGCCAGCAGTCCGAAGGGCTTCCCCAACAATGAGCAGTACTTC.

The rearrangement uses TRBV5-6 and TRBJ2-7; no firm D call. CDR1 is SGHDT and CDR2 is YYEEEE in the germline V gene. V dropped 4 bases and J dropped 3 bases, with 5 bases sitting between them. The CDR3 runs 11 residues. The CDR3 bases are TGTGCCAGCAGCCGAAACTACGAGCAGTACTTC. Amino acid sequence: CASSRNYEQYF.

This clonotype was observed a few times. This chain uses TRBV5-1 with TRBJ2-1, with TRBD2 as a possible D gene (5 bases). CDR3 length equals 15 residues. The V end was cut by 0 bases, the J end by 3 bases, with 10 bases between. Germline lookup yields CDR1 SGHRS and CDR2 YFSETQ. The CDR3 region is CASSLGSADYNEQFF. CDR3 nucleotides: TGCGCCAGCAGCTTGGGTAGCGCCGACTACAATGAGCAGTTCTTC.

Remarks on this clonotype: A single base separates this from a much larger clone, so it may be a read error. The chain joins TRBV27 to TRBJ1-6; D not resolved. CDR1 is MNHEY, CDR2 SMNVEV, per germline (reference sequence). This CDR3 has 14 residues. The chain's CDR3 is CASSPMGRNLPLHF. CDR3 DNA sequence: TGTGCCAGCAGTCCCATGGGGAGAAATTTACCCCTCCACTTT.